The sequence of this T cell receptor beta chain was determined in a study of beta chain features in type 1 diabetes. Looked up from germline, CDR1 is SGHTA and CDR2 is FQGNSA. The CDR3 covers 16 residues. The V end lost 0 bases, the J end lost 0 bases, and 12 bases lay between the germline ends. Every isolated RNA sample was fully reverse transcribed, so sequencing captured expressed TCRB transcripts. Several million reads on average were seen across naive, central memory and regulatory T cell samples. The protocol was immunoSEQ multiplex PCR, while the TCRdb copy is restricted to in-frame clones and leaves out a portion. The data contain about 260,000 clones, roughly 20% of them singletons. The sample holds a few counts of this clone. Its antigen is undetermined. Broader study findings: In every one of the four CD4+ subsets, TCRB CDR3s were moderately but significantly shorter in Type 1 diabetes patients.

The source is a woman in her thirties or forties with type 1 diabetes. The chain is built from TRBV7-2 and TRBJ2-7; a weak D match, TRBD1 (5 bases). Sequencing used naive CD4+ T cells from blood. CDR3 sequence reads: CASSLAGRAHSYEQYF. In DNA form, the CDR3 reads TGTGCCAGCAGCTTAGCTGGCAGGGCCCACTCCTACGAGCAGTACTTC.